One sample yielded the 7 T cell receptor beta chains listed below, sequenced in a study of technical replicates of blood from a few donors. Sequencing was performed with immunoSEQ multiplex PCR; in TCRdb, only in-frame clones are kept and a portion is missing. The sample yields under 85,000 clones, roughly 92% seen once. Sequenced: T cells isolated from PBMCs. These receptors were obtained from a human donor in good health.

This clone appeared a single time. V usage is TRBV4-2 and J usage is TRBJ2-1; 11 positions agree with TRBD1. Germline loops: CDR1 LGHNA, CDR2 YNFKEQ. The V segment lost 1 base and the J segment 5 bases; nucleotides outside the gene matches: 13. This CDR3 contains 19 residues. The CDR3 reads CASSQVDRGLPGRDNEQFF. The CDR3 bases are TGTGCCAGCAGCCAAGTGGACAGGGGGCTCCCGGGGAGAGACAATGAGCAGTTCTTC.

The J gene is TRBJ2-1, the V gene TRBV6-7; 7 bases align to TRBD2. TRBV6-7 is treated as an ORF (open reading frame) with a function not yet certain. The CDR3 extends over 16 amino acids. The trim removed 7 bases at V and 6 bases at J, leaving 15 bases unmatched. The CDR3 bases are TGTGCCAGCACCCACGGGGGAGGGAACAAGGGCAATGAGCAGTTCTTC. Translated, it gives CASTHGGGNKGNEQFF.

V gene TRBV11-2 combines with J gene TRBJ1-1, with D possibly TRBD1 on 6 matching bases. This CDR3 comprises 13 residues. V shed 5 bases and J shed 10 bases, with 17 bases lying between them. Per germline, CDR1 SGHAT and CDR2 FQNNGV. Here the CDR3 reads CASSANSGVGAFF. In nucleotides, the CDR3 is TGTGCCAGCAGCGCCAATTCAGGGGTCGGAGCTTTCTTT.

This clone was seen once. V gene TRBV11-1 combines with J gene TRBJ2-2; 8 nucleotides match TRBD2. The junction had 9 bases not matched to a gene; V was cut back by 5 bases and J by 1 base. The CDR3 sequence is 17 residues long. Germline assignment: CDR1 SGHAT and CDR2 FQDESV (reference sequence). This CDR3 is CASSPVGGGWNTGELFF. The CDR3 nucleotides read TGTGCCAGCAGCCCCGTCGGGGGGGGATGGAACACCGGGGAGCTGTTTTTT.

This rearrangement joins TRBV4-3 to TRBJ2-7; 7 bases fit TRBD2. The CDR3 is 16 residues long. Germline V gene lookup returns CDR1 LGHNA and CDR2 YSLEER. V lost 1 base and J lost 3; bases outside the gene matches: 9. CDR3: CASSQGRAGLFYEQYF. The CDR3 DNA reads as TGCGCCAGCAGCCAAGGCCGAGCGGGGCTATTCTACGAGCAGTACTTC.

This rearrangement joins TRBV9 to TRBJ2-1, with 14 bases that match TRBD2. J lost 10 bases, V lost 3 bases, and 6 bases had no gene match. Germline values: CDR1 SGDLS, CDR2 YYNGEE. The CDR3 sequence is 15 residues long. The CDR3 here is CASSGMGLAGEEQFF. CDR3 coding DNA: TGTGCCAGCAGCGGTATGGGACTAGCGGGAGAGGAGCAGTTCTTC.

The rearrangement uses TRBV5-6 and TRBJ1-3, with a possible D match to TRBD1 (5 bases). Trimming removed 2 bases from V and 0 bases from J, with 21 bases in between. The CDR3 length is 19 residues. In germline, CDR1 is SGHDT, CDR2 YYEEEE. Here the CDR3 DNA reads TGTGCCAGCAGCTTTGTCCGAAGGCGGGGCGAACACTCTGGAAACACCATATATTTT. Amino acid sequence: CASSFVRRRGEHSGNTIYF. Variable domain in full (rest from reference TRBV5-6 and TRBJ1-3): DAGVTQSPTHLIKTRGQQVTLRCSPKSGHDTVSWYQQALGQGPQFIFQYYEEEERQRGNFPDRFSGHQFPNYSSELNVNALLLGDSALYLCASSFVRRRGEHSGNTIYFGEGSWLTVV.